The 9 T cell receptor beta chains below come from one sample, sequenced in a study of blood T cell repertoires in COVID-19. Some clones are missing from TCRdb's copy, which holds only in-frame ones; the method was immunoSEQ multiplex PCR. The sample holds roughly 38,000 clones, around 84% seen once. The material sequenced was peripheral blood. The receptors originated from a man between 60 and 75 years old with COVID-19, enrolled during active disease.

The CDR3 DNA reads as TGTGCCACCAGTGATTTGACCGGGACAGACACAGATACGCAGTATTTT. It encodes CATSDLTGTDTDTQYF. The chain combines TRBV24-1 with TRBJ2-3; 7 bases are a match to TRBD1. CDR3 length: 16 residues. The V gene end was trimmed by 0 bases and the J gene end by 2 bases; junction bases not matched to a gene: 4. Looked up from germline, CDR1 is KGHDR and CDR2 is SFDVKD.

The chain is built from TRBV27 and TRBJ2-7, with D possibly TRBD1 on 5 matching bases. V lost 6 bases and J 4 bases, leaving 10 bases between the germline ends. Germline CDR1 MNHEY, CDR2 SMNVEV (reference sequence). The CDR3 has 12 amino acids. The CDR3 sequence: CASRRTFYEQYF. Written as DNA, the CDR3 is TGTGCCAGCAGAAGGACATTTTACGAGCAGTACTTC.

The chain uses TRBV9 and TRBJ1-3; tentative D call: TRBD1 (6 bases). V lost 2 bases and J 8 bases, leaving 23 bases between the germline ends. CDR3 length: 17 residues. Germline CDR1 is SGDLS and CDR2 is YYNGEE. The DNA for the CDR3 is TGTGCCAGCAGCGTGTTAGGGACAAGGGCCATTTGGGACACCATATATTTT. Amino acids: CASSVLGTRAIWDTIYF.

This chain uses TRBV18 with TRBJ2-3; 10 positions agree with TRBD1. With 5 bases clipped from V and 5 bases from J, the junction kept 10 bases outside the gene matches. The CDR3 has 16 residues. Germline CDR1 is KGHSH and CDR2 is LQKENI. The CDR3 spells CASSTTGTGVGDTQYF. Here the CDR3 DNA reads TGTGCCAGCTCAACAACCGGGACAGGGGTGGGAGATACGCAGTATTTT.

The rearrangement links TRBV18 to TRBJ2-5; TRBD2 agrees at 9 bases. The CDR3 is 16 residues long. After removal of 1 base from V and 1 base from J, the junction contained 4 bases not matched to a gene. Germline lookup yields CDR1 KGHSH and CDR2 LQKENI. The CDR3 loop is CASSPLTSGFQETQYF. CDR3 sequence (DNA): TGTGCCAGCTCACCACTGACTAGCGGATTCCAAGAGACCCAGTACTTC. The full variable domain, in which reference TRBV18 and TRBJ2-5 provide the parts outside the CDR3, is NAGVMQNPRHLVRRRGQEARLRCSPMKGHSHVYWYRQLPEEGLKFMVYLQKENIIDESGMPKERFSAEFPKEGPSILRIQQVVRGDSAAYFCASSPLTSGFQETQYFGPGTRLLVL.

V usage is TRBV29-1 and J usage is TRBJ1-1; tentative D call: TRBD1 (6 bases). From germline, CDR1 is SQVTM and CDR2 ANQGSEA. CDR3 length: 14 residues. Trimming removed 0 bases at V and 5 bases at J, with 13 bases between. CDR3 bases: TGCAGCGTTGAAGATCGAAGCAGGGGAACTGAAGCTTTCTTT. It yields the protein CSVEDRSRGTEAFF.

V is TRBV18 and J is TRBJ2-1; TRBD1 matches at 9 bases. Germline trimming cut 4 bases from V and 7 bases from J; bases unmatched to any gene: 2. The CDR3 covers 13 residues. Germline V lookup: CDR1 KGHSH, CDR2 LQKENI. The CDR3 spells CASSLDRGNEQFF. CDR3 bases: TGTGCCAGCTCACTCGACAGGGGGAATGAGCAGTTCTTC.

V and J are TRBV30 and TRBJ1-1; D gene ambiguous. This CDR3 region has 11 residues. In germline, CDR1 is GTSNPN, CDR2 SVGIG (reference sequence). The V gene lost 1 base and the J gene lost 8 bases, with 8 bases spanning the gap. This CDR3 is CAWSARREAFF. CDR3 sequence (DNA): TGTGCCTGGAGTGCAAGGAGAGAAGCTTTCTTT.

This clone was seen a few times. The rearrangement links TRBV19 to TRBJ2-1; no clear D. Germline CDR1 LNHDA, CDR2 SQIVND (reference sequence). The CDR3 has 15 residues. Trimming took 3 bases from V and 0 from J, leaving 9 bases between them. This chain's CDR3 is CASSISAVSYNEQFF. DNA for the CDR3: TGTGCCAGTAGTATCTCGGCGGTCTCCTACAATGAGCAGTTCTTC.